The clone carrying this TCR beta chain turned up a few times. Its cognate antigen is unknown. The data were obtained in a study of metastatic and nonmetastatic thyroid tumors. Study-level background: Comparison of repertoires was carried out across blood and tumor or nodule tissue from malignant and benign thyroid patients.

With MiXCR, TCRdb reprocessed the PCR reads. The data contain about 45,000 clones, roughly 3.2% of them singletons. The CDR3 is 13 amino acids. V lost 5 bases and J lost 12, with 17 bases in between. Looked up from germline, CDR1 is LNHDA and CDR2 is SQIVND (reference sequence). Thyroid surgery was performed in patients who had received no treatment beforehand. Study observations and caveats: It was reported that TCR beta diversity was significantly higher in malignant thyroid tumors than benign nodules, in blood and tumor.

This TCR was sampled from a female donor with papillary thyroid cancer or a benign thyroid nodule (not recorded which). Some clones in this sample may be carry-over from other donors' samples. Sequencing was carried out using blood. V gene TRBV19 combines with J gene TRBJ2-1; tentatively, D is TRBD2 (6 bases). The CDR3 loop reads CASSPRTSTSQFF. CDR3 nucleotides: TGTGCCAGTAGTCCACGAACTAGCACCTCGCAGTTCTTC.